Listed here are 20 T cell receptor beta chains from one sample, sequenced in a study of blood T cell repertoires in COVID-19. The method was immunoSEQ multiplex PCR; TCRdb's version includes in-frame clones alone and lacks a portion of them. In the table there are almost 300,000 clones, around 87% of which are singletons. Specimen: peripheral blood. Source of these receptors: a man in his 70s with acute or convalescent COVID-19.

On this clone itself: This sample also contains other DNA sequences that code for the same CDR3. The rearrangement joins TRBV7-2 to TRBJ2-3; no firm D call. The ends were cut back, 1 base at V and 4 bases at J, with 6 bases in the middle. In germline, CDR1 is SGHTA, CDR2 FQGNSA. The length of the CDR3 is 13 residues. In nucleotides, the CDR3 is TGTGCCAGCAGCTTAGGGCCAGCAGATACGCAGTATTTT. It translates to CASSLGPADTQYF.

This chain uses TRBV3-1 (or the pseudogene TRBV3-2) with TRBJ1-6, with a possible D match to TRBD1 (6 bases). Germline CDR1 is LGHDT and CDR2 is YNNKEL (reference sequence). Trimming removed 0 bases from V and 9 bases from J, with 18 bases in between. This CDR3 has 17 amino acids. Here the CDR3 reads CASSQDSGGIAGSPLHF. In DNA form, the CDR3 reads TGTGCCAGCAGCCAAGACTCGGGGGGCATTGCGGGTTCACCCCTCCACTTT.

The chain is built from TRBV4-2 and TRBJ2-7, with 10 nucleotides matching TRBD2. The V segment lost 4 bases and the J segment 2 bases; nucleotides outside the gene matches: 5. CDR1 LGHNA and CDR2 YNFKEQ come from the germline V gene. The CDR3 extends over 15 amino acids. CDR3 loop: CASSPSAGGTYEQYF. Written as DNA, the CDR3 is TGTGCCAGCAGCCCTTCAGCGGGAGGGACCTACGAGCAGTACTTC.

The rearrangement uses TRBV11-2 and TRBJ2-6, with D unclear. The germline CDR1 and CDR2 sequences are SGHAT and FQNNGV. This CDR3 comprises 13 residues. The ends were cut back, 7 bases at V and 2 bases at J, with 6 bases in the middle. The CDR3 loop is CASKLTGANVLTF. CDR3 coding DNA: TGTGCCAGCAAATTAACTGGGGCCAACGTCCTGACTTTC.

This clone has a single count. This chain joins TRBV18 and TRBJ1-4; D is possibly TRBD1 (6 bases). The germline V gene has CDR1 KGHSH and CDR2 LQKENI. V lost 2 bases and J 4 bases, leaving 8 bases between the germline ends. The CDR3 runs 14 residues. CDR3 nucleotide sequence: TGTGCCAGCTCACCAACACAGGGTAATGAAAAACTGTTTTTT. Protein: CASSPTQGNEKLFF.

The chain links TRBV5-6 to TRBJ1-1; D is unresolved. In germline, CDR1 is SGHDT, CDR2 YYEEEE. The CDR3 is 16 residues long. V was cut by 4 bases and J by 0 bases, with 16 bases left in between. The CDR3 bases are TGTGCCAGCAGCCGTCAAGCGCTTTCGATGAACACTGAAGCTTTCTTT. It translates to CASSRQALSMNTEAFF.

This chain connects TRBV10-1 to TRBJ1-1; D is uncertain. The CDR3 is made up of 14 amino acids. In germline, CDR1 is WNHNN, CDR2 SYGVQD (reference sequence). Trimming shortened V by 10 bases and J by 1 base, and 16 bases separated the two germline ends. CDR3 in DNA: TGCGCCATGCGGGCCCCCCCAGAGAACACTGAAGCTTTCTTT. Its translation is CAMRAPPENTEAFF.

V is TRBV7-2 and J is TRBJ2-7, with D perhaps matching TRBD2 (6 bases). The CDR3 loop spans 14 amino acids. Germline V lookup: CDR1 SGHTA, CDR2 FQGNSA. V was trimmed by 1 base and J by 6 bases, leaving 13 bases between them. Written as DNA, the CDR3 is TGTGCCAGCAGCTTAGTGTCAGGGACTGGCGAGCAGTACTTC. Translation: CASSLVSGTGEQYF.

V and J are TRBV5-6 and TRBJ2-7; a weak D match, TRBD1 (6 bases). The CDR3 length is 14 residues. V lost 5 bases and J 0 bases, leaving 12 bases between the germline ends. Germline CDR1 is SGHDT and CDR2 is YYEEEE. The CDR3: CASSQGGPSYEQYF. Here the CDR3 DNA reads TGTGCCAGCAGTCAAGGGGGTCCCTCCTACGAGCAGTACTTC.

Here the CDR3 DNA reads TGTGCCAGCATAGGGGTTCTAAATCAGCCCCAGCATTTT. It translates to CASIGVLNQPQHF. V gene TRBV2 combines with J gene TRBJ1-5; tentatively, D is TRBD1 (5 bases). The CDR3 runs to 13 residues. Trimming took 7 bases from V and 4 from J, leaving 11 bases between them. From germline, CDR1 is SNHLY and CDR2 FYNNEI.

This chain connects TRBV6-5 to TRBJ2-1, with 10 bases that match TRBD2. Germline trimming cut 5 bases from V and 5 bases from J; bases unmatched to any gene: 6. From germline, CDR1 is MNHEY and CDR2 SVGAGI. This CDR3 is 15 amino acids long. The CDR3 DNA is TGTGCCAGCAGTCCGCTAGCGGGAGCAAACAATGAGCAGTTCTTC. It yields the protein CASSPLAGANNEQFF.

This clone was counted a few times. The chain combines TRBV18 with TRBJ1-3; D is ambiguous. The length of the CDR3 is 15 residues. Trimming removed 6 bases from V and 0 bases from J, with 12 bases in between. The germline V gene has CDR1 KGHSH and CDR2 LQKENI. This CDR3 reads CASSQVGSSGNTIYF. CDR3 DNA: TGTGCCAGCTCCCAAGTTGGTAGCTCTGGAAACACCATATATTTT.

This sequence joins TRBV18 and TRBJ1-2, with D unclear. CDR3 size: 14 residues. The germline V gene has CDR1 KGHSH and CDR2 LQKENI. Trimming pared 3 bases from V and 4 bases from J, leaving 12 bases between. The CDR3 region is CASSPSLGGYGYTF. In DNA form, the CDR3 reads TGTGCCAGCTCACCCTCCCTTGGCGGCTATGGCTACACCTTC.

The J gene is TRBJ2-2, the V gene TRBV19; 13 bases fit TRBD2. CDR3 length: 16 amino acids. The V segment lost 6 bases and the J segment 5 bases; nucleotides outside the gene matches: 6. The germline CDR1 and CDR2 sequences are LNHDA and SQIVND (reference sequence). The CDR3 sequence is CASSRLAGGRTGELFF. The DNA of the CDR3 is TGTGCCAGTAGCCGACTAGCGGGAGGTCGGACCGGGGAGCTGTTTTTT. Complete variable domain (other parts from reference TRBV19 and TRBJ2-2): DGGITQSPKYLFRKEGQNVTLSCEQNLNHDAMYWYRQDPGQGLRLIYYSQIVNDFQKGDIAEGYSVSREKKESFPLTVTSAQKNPTAFYLCASSRLAGGRTGELFFGEGSRLTVL.

The chain combines TRBV20-1 with TRBJ2-1; D remains ambiguous. This CDR3 has 11 residues. Germline V CDR1 and CDR2: DFQATT, SNEGSKA (reference sequence). V shed 6 bases and J shed 3 bases, with 6 bases lying between them. This CDR3 is CSAPGYNEQFF. CDR3 coding DNA: TGCAGTGCGCCGGGCTACAATGAGCAGTTCTTC.

This chain links TRBV7-2 with TRBJ2-7; 12 bases map to TRBD2. V was pared by 2 bases and J by 6 bases, with 5 bases of the junction left unmatched. The CDR3 is made up of 15 amino acids. Germline V gives CDR1 SGHTA, CDR2 FQGNSA. CDR3 nucleotide sequence: TGTGCCAGCAGCTTACTAGCGGGAGGGCCTAGCGAGCAGTACTTC. It yields the protein CASSLLAGGPSEQYF.

In the case of this clone: The sample has other DNA sequences that encode this CDR3 too. CDR3 coding DNA: TGTGCCAGCAGCCCGGGACTAGCGGGATACACAGATACGCAGTATTTT. Residues: CASSPGLAGYTDTQYF. This chain links TRBV7-2 with TRBJ2-3; 13 bases line up with TRBD2. V lost 5 bases, J lost 2 bases, and 4 bases stayed unmatched. From germline, CDR1 is SGHTA and CDR2 FQGNSA. The CDR3 covers 16 residues.

In its sample, this clone was seen a few times. The chain combines TRBV5-1 with TRBJ2-1, with TRBD2 matching 7 bases. This CDR3 has 15 residues. The V gene end was trimmed by 4 bases and the J gene end by 4 bases; junction bases not matched to a gene: 8. CDR1 and CDR2 from the germline V gene are SGHRS and YFSETQ. The CDR3 protein is CASSVSGGPYNEQFF. The DNA of the CDR3 is TGCGCCAGCAGCGTCTCGGGGGGACCATACAATGAGCAGTTCTTC.

The V call is TRBV5-6, the J call TRBJ1-2, with 9 positions matching TRBD1. This CDR3 region has 14 residues. V was pared by 3 bases and J by 4 bases, with 4 bases of the junction left unmatched. Looked up from germline, CDR1 is SGHDT and CDR2 is YYEEEE. The CDR3: CASSWDRASYGYTF. The DNA of the CDR3 is TGTGCCAGCAGCTGGGACAGGGCAAGCTATGGCTACACCTTC.

This rearrangement joins TRBV27 to TRBJ2-7, with TRBD1 identical over 8 bases. The CDR3 runs 16 residues. Trimming removed 6 bases from V and 2 bases from J; junction bases left unmatched: 12. CDR1 MNHEY and CDR2 SMNVEV come from the germline V gene (reference sequence). The CDR3 DNA is TGTGCCAGCAGGTTAAAGACAGGGGCGGGGACCTACGAGCAGTACTTC. Its protein is CASRLKTGAGTYEQYF.